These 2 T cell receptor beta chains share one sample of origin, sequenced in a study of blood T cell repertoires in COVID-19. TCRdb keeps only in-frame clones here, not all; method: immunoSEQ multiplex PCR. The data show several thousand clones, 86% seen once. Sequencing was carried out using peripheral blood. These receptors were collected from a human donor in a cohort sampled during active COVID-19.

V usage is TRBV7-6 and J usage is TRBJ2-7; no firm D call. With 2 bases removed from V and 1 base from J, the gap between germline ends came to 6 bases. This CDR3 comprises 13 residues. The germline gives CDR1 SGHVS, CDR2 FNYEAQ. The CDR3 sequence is CASSLYQSYEQYF. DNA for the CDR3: TGTGCCAGCAGCTTATATCAGTCCTACGAGCAGTACTTC. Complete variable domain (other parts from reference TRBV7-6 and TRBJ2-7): GAGVSQSPRYKVTKRGQDVALRCDPISGHVSLYWYRQALGQGPEFLTYFNYEAQQDKSGLPNDRFSAERPEGSISTLTIQRTEQRDSAMYRCASSLYQSYEQYFGPGTRLTVT.

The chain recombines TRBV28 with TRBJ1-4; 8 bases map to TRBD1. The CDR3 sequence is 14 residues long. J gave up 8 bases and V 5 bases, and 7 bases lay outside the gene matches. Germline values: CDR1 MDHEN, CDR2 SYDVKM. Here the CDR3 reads CASSAQTGEEKLFF. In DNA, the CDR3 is TGTGCCAGCAGTGCACAGACAGGGGAGGAAAAACTGTTTTTT.